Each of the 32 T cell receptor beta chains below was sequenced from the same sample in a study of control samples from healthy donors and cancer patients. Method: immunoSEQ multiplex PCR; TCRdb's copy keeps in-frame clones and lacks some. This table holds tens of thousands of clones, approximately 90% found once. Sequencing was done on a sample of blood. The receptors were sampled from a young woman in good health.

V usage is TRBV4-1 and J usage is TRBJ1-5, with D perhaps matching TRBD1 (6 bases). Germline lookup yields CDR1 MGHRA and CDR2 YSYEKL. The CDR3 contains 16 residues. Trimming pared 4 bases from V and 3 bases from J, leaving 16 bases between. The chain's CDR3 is CASSPKGGAVNQPQHF. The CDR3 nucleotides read TGCGCCAGCAGCCCCAAAGGGGGGGCGGTCAATCAGCCCCAGCATTTT.

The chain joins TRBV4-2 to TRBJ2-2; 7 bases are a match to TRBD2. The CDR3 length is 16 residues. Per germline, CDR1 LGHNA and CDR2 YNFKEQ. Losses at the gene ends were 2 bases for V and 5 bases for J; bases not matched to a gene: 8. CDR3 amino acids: CASSQRFGGGTGELFF. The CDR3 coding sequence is TGTGCCAGCAGCCAACGCTTCGGCGGGGGAACCGGGGAGCTGTTTTTT.

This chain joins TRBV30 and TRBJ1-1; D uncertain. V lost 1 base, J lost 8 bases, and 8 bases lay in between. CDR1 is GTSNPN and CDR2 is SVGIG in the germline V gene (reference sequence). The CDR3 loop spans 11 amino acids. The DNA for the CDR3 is TGTGCCTGGAGTGGGACCGAGGAAGCTTTCTTT. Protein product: CAWSGTEEAFF.

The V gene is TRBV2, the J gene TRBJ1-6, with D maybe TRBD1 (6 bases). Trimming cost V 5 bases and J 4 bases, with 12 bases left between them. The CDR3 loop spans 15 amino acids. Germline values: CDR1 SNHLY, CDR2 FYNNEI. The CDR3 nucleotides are TGTGCCAGCAGTCCCCAAGGGGGGTATAATTCACCCCTCCACTTT. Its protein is CASSPQGGYNSPLHF. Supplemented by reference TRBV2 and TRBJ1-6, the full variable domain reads EPEVTQTPSHQVTQMGQEVILRCVPISNHLYFYWYRQILGQKVEFLVSFYNNEISEKSEIFDDQFSVERPDGSNFTLKIRSTKLEDSAMYFCASSPQGGYNSPLHFGNGTRLTVT.

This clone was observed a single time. The CDR3 coding sequence is TGTGCCAGCAGCTTAGGGGGAGGGAGGGGCACAGATACGCAGTATTTT. This gives the protein CASSLGGGRGTDTQYF. The chain couples TRBV11-2 to TRBJ2-3; 7 nucleotides match TRBD2. Germline V CDR1 and CDR2: SGHAT, FQNNGV. This CDR3 region has 16 residues. With 1 base clipped from V and 1 base from J, the junction kept 5 bases outside the gene matches.

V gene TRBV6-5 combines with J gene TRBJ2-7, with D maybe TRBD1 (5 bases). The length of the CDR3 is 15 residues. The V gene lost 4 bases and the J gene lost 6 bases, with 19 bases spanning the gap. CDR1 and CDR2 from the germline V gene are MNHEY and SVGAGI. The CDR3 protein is CASSFTKGHRSEQYF. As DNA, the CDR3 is TGTGCCAGCAGTTTCACTAAAGGGCACAGGAGCGAGCAGTACTTC.

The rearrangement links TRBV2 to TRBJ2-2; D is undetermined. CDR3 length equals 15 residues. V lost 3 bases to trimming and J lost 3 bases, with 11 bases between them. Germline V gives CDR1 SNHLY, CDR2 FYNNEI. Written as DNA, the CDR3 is TGTGCCAGCAGTGACGACGGGTTGGACACCGGGGAGCTGTTTTTT. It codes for CASSDDGLDTGELFF.

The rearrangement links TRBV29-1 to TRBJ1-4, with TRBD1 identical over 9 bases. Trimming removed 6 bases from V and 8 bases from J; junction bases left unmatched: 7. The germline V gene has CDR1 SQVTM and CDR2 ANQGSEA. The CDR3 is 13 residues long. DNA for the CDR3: TGCAGCGTAATGGACAGGGGCCGGGAAAAACTGTTTTTT. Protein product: CSVMDRGREKLFF.

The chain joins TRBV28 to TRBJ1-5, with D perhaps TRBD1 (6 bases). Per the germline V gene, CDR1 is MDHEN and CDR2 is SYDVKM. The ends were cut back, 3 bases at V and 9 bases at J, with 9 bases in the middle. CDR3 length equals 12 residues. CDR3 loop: CASSLPRGPQHF. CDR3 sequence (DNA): TGTGCCAGCAGTTTGCCCAGGGGGCCCCAGCATTTT.

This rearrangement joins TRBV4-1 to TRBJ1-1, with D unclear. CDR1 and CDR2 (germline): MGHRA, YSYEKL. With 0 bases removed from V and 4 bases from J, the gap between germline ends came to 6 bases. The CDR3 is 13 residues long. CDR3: CASSQDRTTEAFF. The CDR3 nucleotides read TGCGCCAGCAGCCAAGACAGGACCACTGAAGCTTTCTTT.

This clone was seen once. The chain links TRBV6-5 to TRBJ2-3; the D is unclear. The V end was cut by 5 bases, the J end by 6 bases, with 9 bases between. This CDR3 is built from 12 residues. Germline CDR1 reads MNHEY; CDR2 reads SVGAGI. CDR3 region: CASSQTPDTQYF. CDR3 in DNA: TGTGCCAGCAGTCAAACCCCGGATACGCAGTATTTT.

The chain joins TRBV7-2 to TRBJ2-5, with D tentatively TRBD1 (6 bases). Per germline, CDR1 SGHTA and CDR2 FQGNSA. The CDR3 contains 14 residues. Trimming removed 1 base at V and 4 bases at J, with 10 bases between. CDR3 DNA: TGTGCCAGCAGCTTAGGGGGGCGACGAGAGACCCAGTACTTC. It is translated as CASSLGGRRETQYF.

The CDR3 nucleotides read TGTGCCAGCAGCTTAGGTCCAGGGGGCGGCACAGATACGCAGTATTTT. This translates into CASSLGPGGGTDTQYF. V and J are TRBV7-7 and TRBJ2-3; TRBD1 agrees at 8 bases. After removal of 1 base from V and 1 base from J, the junction contained 4 bases not matched to a gene. The CDR3 has 16 residues. Per germline, CDR1 SSHAT and CDR2 FNYEAQ (reference sequence).

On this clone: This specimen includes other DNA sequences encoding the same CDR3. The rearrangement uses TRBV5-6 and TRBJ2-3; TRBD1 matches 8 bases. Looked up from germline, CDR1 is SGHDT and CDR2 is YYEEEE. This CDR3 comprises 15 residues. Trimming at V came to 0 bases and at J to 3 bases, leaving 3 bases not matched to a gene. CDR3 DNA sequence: TGTGCCAGCAGCTTGGGAGACAGGGGAACAGATACGCAGTATTTT. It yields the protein CASSLGDRGTDTQYF.

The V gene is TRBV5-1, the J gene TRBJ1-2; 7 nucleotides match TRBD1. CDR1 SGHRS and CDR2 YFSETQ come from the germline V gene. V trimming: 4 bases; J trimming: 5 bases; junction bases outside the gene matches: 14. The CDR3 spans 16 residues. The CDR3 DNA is TGCGCCAGCAGCCCCCGGACAGGCCTCGACCTTTATGGCTACACCTTC. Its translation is CASSPRTGLDLYGYTF.

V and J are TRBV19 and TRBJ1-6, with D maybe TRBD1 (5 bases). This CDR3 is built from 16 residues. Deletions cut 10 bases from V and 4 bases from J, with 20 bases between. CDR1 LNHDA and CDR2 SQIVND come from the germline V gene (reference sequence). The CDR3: CATSSSIGEYNSPLHF. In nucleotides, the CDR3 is TGTGCCACCTCCTCGTCGATAGGGGAATATAATTCACCCCTCCACTTT.

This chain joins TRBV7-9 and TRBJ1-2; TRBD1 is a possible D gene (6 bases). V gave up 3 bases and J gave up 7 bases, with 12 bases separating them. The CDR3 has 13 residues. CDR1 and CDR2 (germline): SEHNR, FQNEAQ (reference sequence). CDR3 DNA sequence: TGTGCCAGCAGCTTTTCAGGGGTACGTGGCTACACCTTC. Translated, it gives CASSFSGVRGYTF. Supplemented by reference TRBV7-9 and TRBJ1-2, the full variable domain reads DTGVSQNPRHKITKRGQNVTFRCDPISEHNRLYWYRQTLGQGPEFLTYFQNEAQLEKSRLLSDRFSAERPKGSFSTLEIQRTEQGDSAMYLCASSFSGVRGYTFGSGTRLTVV.

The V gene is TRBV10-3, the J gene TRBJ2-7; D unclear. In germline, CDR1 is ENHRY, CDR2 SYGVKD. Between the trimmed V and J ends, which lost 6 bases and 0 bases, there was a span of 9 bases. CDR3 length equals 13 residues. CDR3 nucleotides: TGTGCCATCAGAACCCCCGGCTCCTACGAGCAGTACTTC. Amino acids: CAIRTPGSYEQYF.

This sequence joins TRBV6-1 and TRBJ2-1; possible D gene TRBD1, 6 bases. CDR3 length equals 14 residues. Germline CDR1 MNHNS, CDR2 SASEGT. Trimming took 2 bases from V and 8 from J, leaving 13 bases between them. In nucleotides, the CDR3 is TGTGCCAGCAGTGAATGGCAGGGGCGGGATGAGCAGTTCTTC. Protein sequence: CASSEWQGRDEQFF.

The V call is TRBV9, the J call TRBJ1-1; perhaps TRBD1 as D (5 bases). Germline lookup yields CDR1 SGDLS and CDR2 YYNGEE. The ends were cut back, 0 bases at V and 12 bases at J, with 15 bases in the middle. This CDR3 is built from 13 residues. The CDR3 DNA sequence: TGTGCCAGCAGCGTAGGATCCTCAGGGATGCCTTTCTTT. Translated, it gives CASSVGSSGMPFF. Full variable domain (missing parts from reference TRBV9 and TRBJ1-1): DSGVTQTPKHLITATGQRVTLRCSPRSGDLSVYWYQQSLDQGLQFLIQYYNGEERAKGNILERFSAQQFPDLHSELNLSSLELGDSALYFCASSVGSSGMPFFGQGTRLTVV.

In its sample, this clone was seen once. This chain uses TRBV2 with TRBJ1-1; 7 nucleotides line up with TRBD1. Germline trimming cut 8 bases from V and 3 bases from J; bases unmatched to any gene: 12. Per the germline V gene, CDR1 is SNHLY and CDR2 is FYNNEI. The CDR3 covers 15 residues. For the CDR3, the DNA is TGTGCCAGCTGCAAAAGGGGGCAGGATTACACTGAAGCTTTCTTT. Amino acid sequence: CASCKRGQDYTEAFF.

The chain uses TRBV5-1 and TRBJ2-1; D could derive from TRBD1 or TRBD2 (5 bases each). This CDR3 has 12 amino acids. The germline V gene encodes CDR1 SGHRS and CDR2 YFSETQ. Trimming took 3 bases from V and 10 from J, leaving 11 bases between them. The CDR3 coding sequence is TGCGCCAGCAGCTGGGACGGTGGCGAGCAGTTCTTC. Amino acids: CASSWDGGEQFF.

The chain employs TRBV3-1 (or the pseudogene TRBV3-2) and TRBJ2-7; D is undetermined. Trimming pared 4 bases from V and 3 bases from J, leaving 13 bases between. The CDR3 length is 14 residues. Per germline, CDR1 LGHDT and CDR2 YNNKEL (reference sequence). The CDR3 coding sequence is TGTGCCAGCAGCCCAAGGGAATCCCGCTACGAGCAGTACTTC. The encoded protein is CASSPRESRYEQYF.

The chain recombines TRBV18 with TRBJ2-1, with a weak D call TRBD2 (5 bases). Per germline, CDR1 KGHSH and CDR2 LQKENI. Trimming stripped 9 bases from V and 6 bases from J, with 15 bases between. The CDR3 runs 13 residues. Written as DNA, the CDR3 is TGTGCCAGTACTAGTCTATATGGCAATGAGCAGTTCTTC. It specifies CASTSLYGNEQFF.

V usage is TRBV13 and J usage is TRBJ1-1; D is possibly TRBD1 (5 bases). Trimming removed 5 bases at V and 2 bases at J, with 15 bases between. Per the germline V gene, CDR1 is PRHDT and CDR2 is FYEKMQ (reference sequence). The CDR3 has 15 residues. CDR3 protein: CASSPASGRNTEAFF. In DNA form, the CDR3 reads TGTGCCAGCAGCCCGGCTTCGGGGCGAAACACTGAAGCTTTCTTT.

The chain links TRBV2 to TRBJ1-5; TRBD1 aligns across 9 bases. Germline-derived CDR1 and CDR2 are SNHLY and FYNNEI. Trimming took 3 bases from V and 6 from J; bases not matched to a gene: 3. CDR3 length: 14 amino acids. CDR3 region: CASSDRQGVQPQHF. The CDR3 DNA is TGTGCCAGCAGTGACCGACAGGGGGTTCAGCCCCAGCATTTT.

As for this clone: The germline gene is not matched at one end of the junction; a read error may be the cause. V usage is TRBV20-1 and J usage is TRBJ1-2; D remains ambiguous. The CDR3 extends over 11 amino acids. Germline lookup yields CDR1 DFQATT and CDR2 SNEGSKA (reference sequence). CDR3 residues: CSAREESSAAF. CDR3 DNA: TGCAGTGCTAGAGAGGAAAGCTCCGCCGCCTTC.

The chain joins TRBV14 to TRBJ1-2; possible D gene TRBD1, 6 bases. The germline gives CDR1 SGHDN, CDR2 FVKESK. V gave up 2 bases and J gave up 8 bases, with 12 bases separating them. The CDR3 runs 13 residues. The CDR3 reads CASSQNRVRGYTF. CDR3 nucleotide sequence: TGTGCCAGCAGCCAAAACAGGGTGCGCGGCTACACCTTC.

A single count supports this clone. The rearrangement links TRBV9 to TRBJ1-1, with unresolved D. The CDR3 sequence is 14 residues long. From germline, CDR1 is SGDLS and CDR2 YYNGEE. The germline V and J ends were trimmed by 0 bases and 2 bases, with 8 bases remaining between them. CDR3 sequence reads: CASSVGRENTEAFF. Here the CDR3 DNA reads TGTGCCAGCAGCGTAGGAAGGGAAAACACTGAAGCTTTCTTT.

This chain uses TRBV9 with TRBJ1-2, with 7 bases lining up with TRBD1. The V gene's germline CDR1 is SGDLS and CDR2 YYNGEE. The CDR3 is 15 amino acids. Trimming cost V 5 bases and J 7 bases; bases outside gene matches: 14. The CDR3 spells CASRSPTGAGRGYTF. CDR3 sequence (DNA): TGTGCCAGCAGGTCCCCAACAGGGGCAGGACGTGGCTACACCTTC.

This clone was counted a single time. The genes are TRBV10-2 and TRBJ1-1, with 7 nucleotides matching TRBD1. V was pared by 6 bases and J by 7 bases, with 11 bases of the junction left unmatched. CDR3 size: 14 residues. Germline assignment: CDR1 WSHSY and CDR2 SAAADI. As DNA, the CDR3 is TGCGCCAGCAGCAGCTCTTTAACAGGGGATGAAGCTTTCTTT. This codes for CASSSSLTGDEAFF.

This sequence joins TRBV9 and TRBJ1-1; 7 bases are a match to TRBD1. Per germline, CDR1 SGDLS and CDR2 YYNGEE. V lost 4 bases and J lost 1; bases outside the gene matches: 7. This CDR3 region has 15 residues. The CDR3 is CASSPTGQQNTEAFF. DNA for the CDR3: TGTGCCAGCAGCCCAACGGGACAGCAGAACACTGAAGCTTTCTTT.